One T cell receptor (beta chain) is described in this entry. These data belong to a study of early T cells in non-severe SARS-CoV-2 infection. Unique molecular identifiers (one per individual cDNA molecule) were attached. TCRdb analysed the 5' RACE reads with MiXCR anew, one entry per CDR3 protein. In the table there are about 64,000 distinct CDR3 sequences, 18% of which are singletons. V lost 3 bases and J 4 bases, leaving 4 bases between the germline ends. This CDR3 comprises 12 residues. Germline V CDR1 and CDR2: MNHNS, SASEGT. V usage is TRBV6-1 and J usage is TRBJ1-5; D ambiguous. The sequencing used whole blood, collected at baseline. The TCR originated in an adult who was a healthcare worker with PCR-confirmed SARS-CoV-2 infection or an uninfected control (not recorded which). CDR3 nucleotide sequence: TGTGCCAGCAGTGACCGTAATCAGCCCCAGCATTTT. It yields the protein CASSDRNQPQHF.